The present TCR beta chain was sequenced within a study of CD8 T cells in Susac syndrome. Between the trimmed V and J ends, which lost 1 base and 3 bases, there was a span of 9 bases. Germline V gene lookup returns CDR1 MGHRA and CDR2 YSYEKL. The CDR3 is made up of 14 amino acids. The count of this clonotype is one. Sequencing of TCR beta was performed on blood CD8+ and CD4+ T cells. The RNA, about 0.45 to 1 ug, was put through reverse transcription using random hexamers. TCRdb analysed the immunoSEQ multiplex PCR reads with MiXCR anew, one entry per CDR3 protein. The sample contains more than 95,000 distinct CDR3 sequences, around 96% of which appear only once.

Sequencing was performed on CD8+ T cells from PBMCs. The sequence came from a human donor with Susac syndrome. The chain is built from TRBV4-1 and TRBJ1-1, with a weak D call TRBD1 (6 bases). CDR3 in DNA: TGCGCCAGCAGCCAAGGGCAGGGGCACACTGAAGCTTTCTTT. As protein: CASSQGQGHTEAFF.